This T cell receptor beta chain is drawn from a study of patients and donors after allogeneic stem cell transplantation. The germline gives CDR1 DFQATT, CDR2 SNEGSKA (reference sequence). The CDR3 contains 14 residues. The V end lost 1 base, the J end lost 4 bases, and 13 bases lay between the germline ends. TCRdb re-called the RT-PCR reads through MiXCR, storing one row per CDR3 protein. The profile shows 920,000 or so distinct CDR3 sequences, about 20% of them singletons. The chain couples TRBV20-1 to TRBJ1-2, with D maybe TRBD1 (6 bases). The TCR comes from a human donor who was either an allogeneic HSCT recipient or a stem cell or donor lymphocyte infusion donor (not recorded which). It is not recorded whose cells these are; they may come from a transplant donor. What was sequenced was blood, either unsorted or a sorted T cell fraction (not recorded which). The CDR3 nucleotides are TGCAGTGCTAGAGGGGAGGGGGTGATCTATGGCTACACCTTC. This codes for CSARGEGVIYGYTF.